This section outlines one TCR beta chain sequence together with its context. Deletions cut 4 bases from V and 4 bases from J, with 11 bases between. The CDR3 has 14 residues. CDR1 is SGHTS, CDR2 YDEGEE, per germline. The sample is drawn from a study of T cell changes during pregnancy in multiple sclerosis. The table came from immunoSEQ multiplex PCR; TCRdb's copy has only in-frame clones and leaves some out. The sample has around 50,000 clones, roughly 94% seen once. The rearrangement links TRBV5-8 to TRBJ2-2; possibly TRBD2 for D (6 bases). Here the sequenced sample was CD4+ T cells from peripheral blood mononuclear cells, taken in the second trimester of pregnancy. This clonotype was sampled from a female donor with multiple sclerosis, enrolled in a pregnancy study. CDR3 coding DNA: TGTGCCAGCAGCCCGGGGGTGAGCACCGGGGAGCTGTTTTTT. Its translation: CASSPGVSTGELFF.